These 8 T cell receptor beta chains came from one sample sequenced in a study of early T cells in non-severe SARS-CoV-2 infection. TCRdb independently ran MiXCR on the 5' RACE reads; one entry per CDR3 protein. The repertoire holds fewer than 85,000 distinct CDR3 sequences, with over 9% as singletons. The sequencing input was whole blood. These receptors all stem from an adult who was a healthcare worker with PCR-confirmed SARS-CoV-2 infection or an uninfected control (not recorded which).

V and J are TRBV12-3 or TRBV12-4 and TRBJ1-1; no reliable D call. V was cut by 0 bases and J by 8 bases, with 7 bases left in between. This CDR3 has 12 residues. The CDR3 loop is CASSLASREAFF. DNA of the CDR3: TGTGCCAGCAGTTTAGCGTCGAGGGAAGCTTTCTTT.

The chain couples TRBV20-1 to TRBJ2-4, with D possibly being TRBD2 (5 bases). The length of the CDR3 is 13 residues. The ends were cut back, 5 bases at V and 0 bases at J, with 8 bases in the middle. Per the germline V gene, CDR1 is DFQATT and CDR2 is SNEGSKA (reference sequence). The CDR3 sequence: CSALDSAKNIQYF. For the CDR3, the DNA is TGCAGTGCTCTGGACTCAGCCAAAAACATTCAGTACTTC.

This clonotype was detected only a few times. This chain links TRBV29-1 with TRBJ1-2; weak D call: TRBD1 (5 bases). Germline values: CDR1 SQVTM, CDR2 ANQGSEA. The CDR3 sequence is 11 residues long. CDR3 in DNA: TGCACCGGGGCCGAGGGTGGGCGCTACACCTTC. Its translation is CTGAEGGRYTF.

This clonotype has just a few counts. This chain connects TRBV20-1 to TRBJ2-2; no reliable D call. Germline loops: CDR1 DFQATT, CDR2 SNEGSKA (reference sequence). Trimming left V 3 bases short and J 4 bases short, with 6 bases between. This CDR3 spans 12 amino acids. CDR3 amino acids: CSARKPTGELFF. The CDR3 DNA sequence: TGCAGTGCTAGGAAACCCACCGGGGAGCTGTTTTTT.

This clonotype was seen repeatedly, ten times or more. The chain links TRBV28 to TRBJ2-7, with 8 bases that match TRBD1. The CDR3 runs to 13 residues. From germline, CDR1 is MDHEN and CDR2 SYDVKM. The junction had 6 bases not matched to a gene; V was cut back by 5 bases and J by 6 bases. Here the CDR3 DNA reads TGTGCCAGCAGTCCCGGACAGGGCGGCGAGCAGTACTTC. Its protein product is CASSPGQGGEQYF. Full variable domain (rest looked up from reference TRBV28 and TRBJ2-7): DVKVTQSSRYLVKRTGEKVFLECVQDMDHENMFWYRQDPGLGLRLIYFSYDVKMKEKGDIPEGYSVSREKKERFSLILESASTNQTSMYLCASSPGQGGEQYFGPGTRLTVT.

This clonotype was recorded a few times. The CDR3 spells CSVKSHRLNYNEQFF. CDR3 nucleotide sequence: TGCAGCGTGAAATCACACCGGCTCAACTACAATGAGCAGTTCTTC. V and J are TRBV29-1 and TRBJ2-1; no firm D call. The CDR3 totals 15 residues. Trimming took 6 bases from V and 3 from J, leaving 18 bases between them. Germline values: CDR1 SQVTM, CDR2 ANQGSEA.

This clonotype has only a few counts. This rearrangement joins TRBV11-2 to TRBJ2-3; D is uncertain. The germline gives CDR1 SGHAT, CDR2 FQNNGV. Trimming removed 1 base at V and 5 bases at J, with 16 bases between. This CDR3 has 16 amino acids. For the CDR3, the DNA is TGTGCCAGCAGCTTAGGTGGGCCGGGTGAGATAGATACGCAGTATTTT. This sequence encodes CASSLGGPGEIDTQYF.

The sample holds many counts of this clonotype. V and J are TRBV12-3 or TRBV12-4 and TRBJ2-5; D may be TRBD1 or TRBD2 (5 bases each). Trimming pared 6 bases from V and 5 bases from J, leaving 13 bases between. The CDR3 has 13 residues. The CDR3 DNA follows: TGTGCCAGCAGAAGGCTGGGGGATGAGACCCAGTACTTC. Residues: CASRRLGDETQYF.